The entry that follows covers one TCR beta chain sequence. Its specificity is not known. Generated by immunoSEQ multiplex PCR, the TCRdb table keeps only in-frame clones and is missing some. The repertoire consists of about 100,000 clones, with 75% to 95% occurring once and the leading ten covering approximately 6%. The data belong to a study of graft-versus-host responses after intestinal transplantation. CDR3 length: 14 residues. Germline lookup yields CDR1 SGDLS and CDR2 YYNGEE. V gave up 0 bases and J gave up 4 bases, with 11 bases separating them. Whole-study results and caveats: GvH clone levels peaked in circulation, and this peak was associated with early post-transplant HvG declines.

The clonotype comes from a human donor who received an intestinal transplant. The sample in question was unstimulated CD8+ T cells sorted from spleen or lymph node cells, obtained before intestinal transplant. V usage is TRBV9 and J usage is TRBJ2-7, with D perhaps matching TRBD1 or TRBD2 (6 bases each). CDR3 DNA: TGTGCCAGCAGCGTAGAGGGGGACTTTTACGAGCAGTACTTC. This codes for CASSVEGDFYEQYF. Supplemented by reference TRBV9 and TRBJ2-7, the full variable domain reads DSGVTQTPKHLITATGQRVTLRCSPRSGDLSVYWYQQSLDQGLQFLIQYYNGEERAKGNILERFSAQQFPDLHSELNLSSLELGDSALYFCASSVEGDFYEQYFGPGTRLTVT.